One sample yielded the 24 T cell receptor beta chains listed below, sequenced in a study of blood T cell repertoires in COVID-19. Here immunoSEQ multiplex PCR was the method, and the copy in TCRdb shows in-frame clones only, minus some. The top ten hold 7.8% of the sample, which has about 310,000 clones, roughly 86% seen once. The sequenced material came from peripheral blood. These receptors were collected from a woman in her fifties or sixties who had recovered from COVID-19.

CDR3 nucleotide sequence: TGTGCCAGCAGCTTAAGGGACAGAGGTACCGGGGAGCTGTTTTTT. This gives the protein CASSLRDRGTGELFF. The rearrangement uses TRBV7-7 and TRBJ2-2; 7 bases agree with TRBD1. Trimming cost V 2 bases and J 5 bases; bases outside gene matches: 5. Germline V gives CDR1 SSHAT, CDR2 FNYEAQ (reference sequence). The CDR3 covers 15 residues.

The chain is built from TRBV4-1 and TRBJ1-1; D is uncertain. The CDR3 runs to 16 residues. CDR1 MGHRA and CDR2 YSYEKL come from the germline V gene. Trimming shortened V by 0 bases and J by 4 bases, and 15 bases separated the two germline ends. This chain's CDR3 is CASSQDWFTRFTEAFF. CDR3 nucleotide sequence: TGCGCCAGCAGCCAAGATTGGTTTACGAGGTTCACTGAAGCTTTCTTT.

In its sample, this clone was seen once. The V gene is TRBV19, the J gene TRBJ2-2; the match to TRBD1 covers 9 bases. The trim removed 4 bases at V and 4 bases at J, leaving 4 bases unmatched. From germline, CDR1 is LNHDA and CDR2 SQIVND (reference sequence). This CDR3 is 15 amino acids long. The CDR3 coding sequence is TGTGCCAGTAGTACCGGGACAGGGAGCACCGGGGAGCTGTTTTTT. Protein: CASSTGTGSTGELFF. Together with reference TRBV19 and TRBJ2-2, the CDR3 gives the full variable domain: DGGITQSPKYLFRKEGQNVTLSCEQNLNHDAMYWYRQDPGQGLRLIYYSQIVNDFQKGDIAEGYSVSREKKESFPLTVTSAQKNPTAFYLCASSTGTGSTGELFFGEGSRLTVL.

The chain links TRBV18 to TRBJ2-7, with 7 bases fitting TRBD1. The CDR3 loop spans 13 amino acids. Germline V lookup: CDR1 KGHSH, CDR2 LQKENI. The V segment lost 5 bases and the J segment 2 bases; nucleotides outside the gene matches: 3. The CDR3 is CASSSGQPYEQYF. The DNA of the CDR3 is TGTGCCAGCTCATCGGGACAGCCCTACGAGCAGTACTTC.

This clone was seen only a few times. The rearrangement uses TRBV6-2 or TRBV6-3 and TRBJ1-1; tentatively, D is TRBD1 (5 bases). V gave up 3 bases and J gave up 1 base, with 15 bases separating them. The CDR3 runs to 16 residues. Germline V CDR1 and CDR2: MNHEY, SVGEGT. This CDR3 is CASSYPSRGSNTEAFF. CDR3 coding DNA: TGTGCCAGCAGTTATCCGTCTAGGGGTTCGAACACTGAAGCTTTCTTT.

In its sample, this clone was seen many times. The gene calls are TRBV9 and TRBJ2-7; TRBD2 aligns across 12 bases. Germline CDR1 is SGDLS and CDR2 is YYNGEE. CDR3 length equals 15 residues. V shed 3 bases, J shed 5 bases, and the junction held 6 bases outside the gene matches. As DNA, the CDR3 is TGTGCCAGCAGCGGAGGGACTAGCGGGTCCCACGAGCAGTACTTC. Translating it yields CASSGGTSGSHEQYF. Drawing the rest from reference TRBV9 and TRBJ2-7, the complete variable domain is DSGVTQTPKHLITATGQRVTLRCSPRSGDLSVYWYQQSLDQGLQFLIQYYNGEERAKGNILERFSAQQFPDLHSELNLSSLELGDSALYFCASSGGTSGSHEQYFGPGTRLTVT.

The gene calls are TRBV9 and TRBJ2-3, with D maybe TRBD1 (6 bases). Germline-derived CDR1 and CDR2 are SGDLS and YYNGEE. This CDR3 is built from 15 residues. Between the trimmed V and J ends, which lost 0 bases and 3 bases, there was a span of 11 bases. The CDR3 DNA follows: TGTGCCAGCAGCGTAGCTGGGCAGGGGACAGATACGCAGTATTTT. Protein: CASSVAGQGTDTQYF. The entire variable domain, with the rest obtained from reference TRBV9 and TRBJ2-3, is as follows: DSGVTQTPKHLITATGQRVTLRCSPRSGDLSVYWYQQSLDQGLQFLIQYYNGEERAKGNILERFSAQQFPDLHSELNLSSLELGDSALYFCASSVAGQGTDTQYFGPGTRLTVL.

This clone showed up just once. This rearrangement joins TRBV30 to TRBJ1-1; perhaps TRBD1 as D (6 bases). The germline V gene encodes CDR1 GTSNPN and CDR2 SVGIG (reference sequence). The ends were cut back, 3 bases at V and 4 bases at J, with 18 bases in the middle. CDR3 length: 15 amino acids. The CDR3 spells CAWRPLTGSGTEAFF. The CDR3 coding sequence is TGTGCCTGGAGACCTTTGACAGGATCCGGCACTGAAGCTTTCTTT.

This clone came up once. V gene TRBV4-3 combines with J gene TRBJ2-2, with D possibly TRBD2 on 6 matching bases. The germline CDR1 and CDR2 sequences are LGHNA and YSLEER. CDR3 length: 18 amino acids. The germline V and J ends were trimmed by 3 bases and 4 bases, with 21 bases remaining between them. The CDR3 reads CASSQIRLGGQGTGELFF. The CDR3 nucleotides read TGCGCCAGCAGCCAGATCCGCCTCGGAGGGCAGGGCACCGGGGAGCTGTTTTTT.

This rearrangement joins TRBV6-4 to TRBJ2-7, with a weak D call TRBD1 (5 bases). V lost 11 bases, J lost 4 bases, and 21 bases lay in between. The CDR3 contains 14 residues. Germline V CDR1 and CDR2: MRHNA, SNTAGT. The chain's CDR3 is CARYRTGLGYEQYF. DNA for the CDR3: TGTGCCCGATACAGGACGGGCCTGGGGTACGAGCAGTACTTC.

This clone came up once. The CDR3 coding sequence is TGTGCCAGCAGCTTGGTTCTAGGGGGTCATGAGGGTGGCACTGAAGCTTTCTTT. It is translated as CASSLVLGGHEGGTEAFF. J is TRBJ1-1 and V is TRBV5-6, with a weak D call TRBD1 (6 bases). Trimming removed 0 bases from V and 4 bases from J, with 22 bases in between. Germline assignment: CDR1 SGHDT and CDR2 YYEEEE. The CDR3 runs to 18 residues.

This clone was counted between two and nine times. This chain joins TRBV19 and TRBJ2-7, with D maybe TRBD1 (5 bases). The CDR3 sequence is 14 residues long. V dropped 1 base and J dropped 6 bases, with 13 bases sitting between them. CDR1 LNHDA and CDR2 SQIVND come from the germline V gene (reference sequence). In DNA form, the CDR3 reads TGTGCCAGTAGTATAGCTCAGGGTCGGAGCGAGCAGTACTTC. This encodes CASSIAQGRSEQYF.

Here the CDR3 reads CASSFDRGLTGELFF. The CDR3 bases are TGTGCCAGCAGCTTCGACAGGGGGCTGACCGGGGAGCTGTTTTTT. The gene calls are TRBV5-6 and TRBJ2-2; 10 positions agree with TRBD1. CDR3 size: 15 residues. The V gene's germline CDR1 is SGHDT and CDR2 YYEEEE. The V segment lost 2 bases and the J segment 5 bases; nucleotides outside the gene matches: 3.

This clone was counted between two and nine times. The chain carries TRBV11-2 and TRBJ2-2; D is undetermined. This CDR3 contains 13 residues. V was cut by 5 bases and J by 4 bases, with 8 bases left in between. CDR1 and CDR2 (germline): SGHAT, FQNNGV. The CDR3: CASSPRLTGELFF. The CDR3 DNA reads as TGTGCCAGCAGCCCGAGGCTCACCGGGGAGCTGTTTTTT.

The CDR3 protein is CASSSGLAGDTQYF. The CDR3 DNA follows: TGTGCCAGCAGCTCGGGACTAGCGGGAGATACGCAGTATTTT. The chain carries TRBV7-2 and TRBJ2-3, with 12 bases aligning to TRBD2. CDR1 and CDR2 (germline): SGHTA, FQGNSA. The CDR3 runs to 14 residues. The junction had 1 base not matched to a gene; V was cut back by 4 bases and J by 5 bases.

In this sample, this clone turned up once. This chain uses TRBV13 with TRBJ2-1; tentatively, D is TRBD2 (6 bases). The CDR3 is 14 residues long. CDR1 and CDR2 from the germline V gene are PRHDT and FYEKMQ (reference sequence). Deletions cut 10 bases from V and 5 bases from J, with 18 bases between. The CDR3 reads CATSIGRSDNEQFF. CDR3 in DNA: TGTGCCACCTCTATCGGGAGATCTGACAATGAGCAGTTCTTC.

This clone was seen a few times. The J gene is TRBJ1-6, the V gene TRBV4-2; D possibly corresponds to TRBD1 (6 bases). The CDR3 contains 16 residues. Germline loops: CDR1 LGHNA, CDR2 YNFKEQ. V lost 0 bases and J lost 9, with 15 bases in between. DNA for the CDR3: TGTGCCAGCAGCCAAGATGAGGACAGACGGGGTTCACCCCTCCACTTT. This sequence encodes CASSQDEDRRGSPLHF.

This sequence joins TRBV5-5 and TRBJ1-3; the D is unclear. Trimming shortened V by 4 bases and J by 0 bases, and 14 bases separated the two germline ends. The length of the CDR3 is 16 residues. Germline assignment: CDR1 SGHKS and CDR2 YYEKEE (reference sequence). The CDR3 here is CASSPAGPNSGNTIYF. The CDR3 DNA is TGTGCCAGCAGCCCCGCGGGCCCAAACTCTGGAAACACCATATATTTT.

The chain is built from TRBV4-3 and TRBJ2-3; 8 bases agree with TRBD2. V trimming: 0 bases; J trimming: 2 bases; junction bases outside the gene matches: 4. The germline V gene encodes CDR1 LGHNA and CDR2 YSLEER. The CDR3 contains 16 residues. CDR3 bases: TGCGCCAGCAGCCAAGAGGGAGCGGGGGACACAGATACGCAGTATTTT. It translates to CASSQEGAGDTDTQYF.

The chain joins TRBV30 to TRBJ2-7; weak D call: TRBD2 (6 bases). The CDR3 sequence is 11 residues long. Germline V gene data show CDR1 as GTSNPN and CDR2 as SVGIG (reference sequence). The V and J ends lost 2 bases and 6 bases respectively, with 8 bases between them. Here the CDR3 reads CAWSKLAEQYF. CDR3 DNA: TGTGCCTGGAGTAAACTAGCCGAGCAGTACTTC.

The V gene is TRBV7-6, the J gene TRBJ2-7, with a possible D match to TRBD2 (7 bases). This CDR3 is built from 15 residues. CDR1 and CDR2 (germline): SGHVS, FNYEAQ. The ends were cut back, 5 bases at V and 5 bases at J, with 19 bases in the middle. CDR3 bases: TGTGCCAGCAGCCCTAGCGGACCTGGGGGCAACGAGCAGTACTTC. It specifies CASSPSGPGGNEQYF.

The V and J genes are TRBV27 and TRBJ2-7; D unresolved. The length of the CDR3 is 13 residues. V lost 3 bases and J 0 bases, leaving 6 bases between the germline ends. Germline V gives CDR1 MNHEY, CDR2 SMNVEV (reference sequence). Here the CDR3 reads CASSFTRSYEQYF. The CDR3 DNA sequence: TGTGCCAGCAGTTTTACGCGCTCCTACGAGCAGTACTTC.

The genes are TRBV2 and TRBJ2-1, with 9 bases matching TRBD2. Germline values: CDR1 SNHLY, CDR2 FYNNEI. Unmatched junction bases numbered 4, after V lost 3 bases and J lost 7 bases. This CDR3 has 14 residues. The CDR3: CASSDVAGVNEQFF. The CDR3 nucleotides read TGTGCCAGCAGTGATGTAGCGGGGGTAAATGAGCAGTTCTTC.

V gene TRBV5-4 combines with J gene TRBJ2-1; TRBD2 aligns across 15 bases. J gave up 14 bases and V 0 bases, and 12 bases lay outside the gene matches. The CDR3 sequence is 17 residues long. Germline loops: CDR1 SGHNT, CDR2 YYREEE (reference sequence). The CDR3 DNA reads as TGTGCCAGCAGCTTGGGAAAAGGACTAGCGGGAGGGCCTGGTGAGTTCTTC. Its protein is CASSLGKGLAGGPGEFF.